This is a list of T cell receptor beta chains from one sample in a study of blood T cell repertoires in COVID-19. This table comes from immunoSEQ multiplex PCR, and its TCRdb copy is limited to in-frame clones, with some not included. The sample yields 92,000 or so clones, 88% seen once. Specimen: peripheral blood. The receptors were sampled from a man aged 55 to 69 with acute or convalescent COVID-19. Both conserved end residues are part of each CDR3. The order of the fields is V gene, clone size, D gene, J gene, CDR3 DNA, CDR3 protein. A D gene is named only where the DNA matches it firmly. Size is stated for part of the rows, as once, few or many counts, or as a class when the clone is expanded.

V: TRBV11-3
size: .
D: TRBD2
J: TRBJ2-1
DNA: TGTGCCAGCAGCTTAACTAGCGGCAATGAGCAGTTCTTC
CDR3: CASSLTSGNEQFF

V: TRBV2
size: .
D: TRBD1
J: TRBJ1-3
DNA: TGTGCCAGCAGTAACAGACAGGGTTACTCTGGAAACACCATATATTTT
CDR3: CASSNRQGYSGNTIYF

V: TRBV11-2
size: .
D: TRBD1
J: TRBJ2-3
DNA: TGTGCCAGCAGTCCCGGGACAGCAAGCACAGATACGCAGTATTTT
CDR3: CASSPGTASTDTQYF

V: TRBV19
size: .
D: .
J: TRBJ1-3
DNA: TGTGCCAGTAGTACCTTAGAAACCTCTGGAAACACCATATATTTT
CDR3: CASSTLETSGNTIYF

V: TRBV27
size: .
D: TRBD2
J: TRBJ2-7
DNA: TGTGCCAGCAGCAGAAGCGGGAGCGATTCCTACGAGCAGTACTTC
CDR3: CASSRSGSDSYEQYF

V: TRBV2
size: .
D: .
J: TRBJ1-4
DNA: TGTGCCAGCAATCGAAGCCCGGGGGCTAATGAAAAACTGTTTTTT
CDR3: CASNRSPGANEKLFF

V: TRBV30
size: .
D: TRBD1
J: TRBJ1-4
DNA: TGTGCCTGGGACAGGGCGAATGAAAAACTGTTTTTT
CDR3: CAWDRANEKLFF

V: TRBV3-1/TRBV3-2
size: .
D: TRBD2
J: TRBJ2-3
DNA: TGTGCCAGCAGCCAAGGACTAGCGGGAGGGGTGGATACGCAGTATTTT
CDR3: CASSQGLAGGVDTQYF

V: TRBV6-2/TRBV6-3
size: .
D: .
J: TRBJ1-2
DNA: TGTGCCAGCAGTTACCCCGGACAGCCTGGCTACACCTTC
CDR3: CASSYPGQPGYTF

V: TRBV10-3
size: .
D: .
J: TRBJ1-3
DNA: TGTGCCATAACTCCCAGGGTCTCTGGAAACACCATATATTTT
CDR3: CAITPRVSGNTIYF

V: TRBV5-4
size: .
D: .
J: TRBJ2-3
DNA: TGTGCCAGCAGCCCGATCGGTAGCAGGGGATCAGATACGCAGTATTTT
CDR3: CASSPIGSRGSDTQYF

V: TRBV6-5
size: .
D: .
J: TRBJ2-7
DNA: TGTGCCAGCAGTTTCTATAGCTCCTACGAGCAGTACTTC
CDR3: CASSFYSSYEQYF

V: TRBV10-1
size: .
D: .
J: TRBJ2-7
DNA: TGCGCCAGCAGTGATTCCGGGGACTACGAGCAGTACTTC
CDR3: CASSDSGDYEQYF

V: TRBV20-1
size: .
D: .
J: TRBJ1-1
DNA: TGCAGTGCTAGTCCAGCGACAGGAGCTTTCTTT
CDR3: CSASPATGAFF

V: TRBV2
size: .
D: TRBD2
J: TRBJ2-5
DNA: TGTGCCAGCAGTGAAGGGCTAGCGGGGAGCCAAGAGACCCAGTACTTC
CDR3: CASSEGLAGSQETQYF

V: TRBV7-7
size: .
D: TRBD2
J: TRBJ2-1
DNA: TGTGCCAGCAGCCTGGGACTAGCGGGGGCCGCTGAGCAGTTCTTC
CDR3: CASSLGLAGAAEQFF

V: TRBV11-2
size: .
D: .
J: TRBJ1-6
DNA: TGTGCCAGCAGCCCCATTCGGACAGAGAATTCACCCCTCCACTTT
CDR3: CASSPIRTENSPLHF

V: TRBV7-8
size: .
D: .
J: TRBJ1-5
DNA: TGTGCCAGCAGCTTAGGAGTGAATCAGCCCCAGCATTTT
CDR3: CASSLGVNQPQHF

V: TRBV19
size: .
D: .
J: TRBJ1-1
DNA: TGTGCCAGTAGCGAATACAGCGGGAACACTGAAGCTTTCTTT
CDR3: CASSEYSGNTEAFF

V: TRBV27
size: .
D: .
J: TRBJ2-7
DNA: TGTGCCAGCAGAAGCCAGGGGAGATACGAGCAGTACTTC
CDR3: CASRSQGRYEQYF

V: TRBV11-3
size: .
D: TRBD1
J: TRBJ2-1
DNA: TGTGCCAGCAGCTTAGTGGGGACAGGGGGCAGTCAGCCCCTAGACAATGAGCAGTTCTTC
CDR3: CASSLVGTGGSQPLDNEQFF

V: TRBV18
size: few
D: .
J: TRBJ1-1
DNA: TGTGCCAGCTCACCGCAACAGTACATGAACACTGAAGCTTTCTTT
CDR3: CASSPQQYMNTEAFF

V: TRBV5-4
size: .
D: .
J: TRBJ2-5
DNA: TGTGCCAGCAGCTTGCCCCAAACTTCCGAGACCCAGTACTTC
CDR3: CASSLPQTSETQYF

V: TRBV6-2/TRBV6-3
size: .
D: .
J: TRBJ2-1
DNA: TGTGCCAGCAGTTTAACTCGGAGCTCCTACAATGAGCAGTTCTTC
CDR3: CASSLTRSSYNEQFF

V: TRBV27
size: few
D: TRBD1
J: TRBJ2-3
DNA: TGTGCCAGCAGTTTCCAAGGACAGGGCTCAAAAAGGCATTTT
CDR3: CASSFQGQGSKRHF

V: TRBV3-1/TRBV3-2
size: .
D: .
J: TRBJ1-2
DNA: TGTGCCAGCAGCCGGGGGGGAAAAGGAGGCTACACCTTC
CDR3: CASSRGGKGGYTF